This T cell receptor (beta chain) was recovered during a study of blood T cell repertoires in COVID-19. Study at large: Samples of COVID-19 (acute and convalescent) were obtained from the United States, Italy and Spain.

The CDR3 has 14 residues. Per germline, CDR1 SGHDN and CDR2 FVKESK. The V and J ends lost 4 bases and 8 bases respectively, with 14 bases between them. Original data processing: Using reference gene primer amplification, nucleated cell counts were estimated. Using immunoSEQ multiplex PCR, the repertoire was profiled, and TCRdb retains in-frame clones only, with some absent. V and J calls and clone size are copied from that table; D and trimming were computed from the DNA. The sample lists under 300,000 clones, roughly 83% seen once, with almost 1.5% in the top ten. The J gene is TRBJ1-4, the V gene TRBV14, with D possibly matching TRBD1 (6 bases). The sequenced sample consisted of peripheral blood. This TCR was recovered from a human donor with COVID-19, enrolled during active disease. The donor label of this sample is uncertain. The CDR3 bases are TGTGCCAGCAGCCGGACGGGGGGCGGGGAAAAACTGTTTTTT. It encodes CASSRTGGGEKLFF.